The 18 T cell receptor delta chains in this list originate from one sample, sequenced in a study of γδ T cells in repeated Plasmodium falciparum infection. Flow sorting of PBMC yielded separate Vgamma9/Vdelta2+ and Vdelta2-negative gammadelta T cell populations for bulk repertoire analysis. TCRdb reapplied CATT to the multiplex PCR reads. The sample records approximately 60,000 delta-chain clones, 1.5% to 2% being singletons. The material sequenced was gamma-delta T cells from blood. The receptors here all came from a pool of human donors (malaria-infected and uninfected, not separated).

This clone was seen many times. TCRdb attributes to this sequence the protein of a much larger clone, which differs from the DNA translation at residue 8; a read error is likely, and the protein displayed is translated from the DNA. This chain joins TRDV1 and TRDJ1; D is uncertain. The J gene, not given by TCRdb, was assigned here from a germline match of the nucleotide sequence. Germline values: CDR1 TSWWSYY, CDR2 QGS. The CDR3 has 14 amino acids. V was trimmed by 3 bases and J by 0 bases, leaving 8 bases between them. The CDR3 DNA sequence: TGTGCTCTTGGGGAGATAGAGCACACCGATAAACTCATCTTT. It yields the protein CALGEIEHTDKLIF.

A word on this clone: A read error likely explains this, since a far larger clone differs by one base. The identical CDR3 is also encoded by other nucleotide sequences in the sample. The CDR3 is CALGQSLLLRSHLYWKTDKLIF. In nucleotides, the CDR3 is TGTGCTCTTGGGCAAAGTTTACTACTCAGGAGCCACCTATACTGGAAAACCGATAAACTCATCTTT. The genes are TRDV1 and TRDJ1; D is possibly TRDD3 (5 bases). Germline-derived CDR1 and CDR2 are TSWWSYY and QGS. The ends were cut back, 5 bases at V and 2 bases at J, with 36 bases in the middle. The CDR3 is 22 residues long.

This clone was found a few times. This probably arose from a read error, given a far larger clone one base away. This CDR3 is also generated by other DNA sequences in the sample. The J gene is TRDJ1, the V gene TRDV2; 9 nucleotides align to TRDD3. The J gene, not given by TCRdb, was assigned here from a germline match of the nucleotide sequence. This CDR3 region has 22 residues. Germline CDR1 GEAIGNYY, CDR2 EKD. The CDR3 reads CACDTINPSVLGEGPLTDKLIF. CDR3 coding DNA: TGCGCCTGTGACACCATTAACCCCTCCGTACTGGGGGAAGGTCCGCTCACCGATAAACTCATCTTT.

Concerning this clone: It is likely a read error: a sequence one base away is far more abundant. At the DNA level, this CDR3 is encoded by other sequences in the same sample as well. The chain recombines TRDV1 with TRDJ1, with 9 bases matching TRDD3. Germline CDR1 is TSWWSYY and CDR2 is QGS. CDR3 length equals 20 residues. Here the CDR3 reads CALGEARRLGDPWYTDKLIF. The CDR3 coding sequence is TGTGCTCTTGGGGAGGCTAGGAGGCTGGGGGATCCTTGGTACACCGATAAACTCATTTTT.

This clone has just a few counts. This likely reflects a read error, since a far larger clone is one base away. At the DNA level, this CDR3 is encoded by other sequences in the same sample as well. The CDR3 region is CALGERVWPTGGYAREGRTDKLIF. The CDR3 coding sequence is TGTGCTCTTGGGGAAAGAGTATGGCCCACCGGGGGATACGCCAGGGAAGGGAGGACCGATAAACTCATCTTT. The gene calls are TRDV1 and TRDJ1, with TRDD3 identical over 10 bases. Looked up from germline, CDR1 is TSWWSYY and CDR2 is QGS. V gave up 2 bases and J gave up 2 bases; unmatched junction bases: 29. This CDR3 contains 24 residues.

This clone showed up many times. This DNA's translation differs at residue 14 from TCRdb's protein, which comes from a much larger clone; a read error is likely, and the protein shown is translated from the DNA. The V and J genes are TRDV1 and TRDJ1; TRDD3 agrees at 13 bases. Germline assignment: CDR1 TSWWSYY and CDR2 QGS. V gave up 0 bases and J gave up 3 bases; unmatched junction bases: 10. CDR3 size: 19 residues. In nucleotides, the CDR3 is TGTGCTCTTGGGGAACTTGGGGAGTACTGGGGGATACGGGCCGATAAACTCATCTTT. It yields the protein CALGELGEYWGIRADKLIF.

This clone was detected ten times or more. TCRdb has a much larger clone's protein, which differs at residue 10 from the translation of this DNA, likely because of a read error; what is shown is the protein translated from the DNA. CDR3 protein: CALGKISGGRRYTDKLIF. The CDR3 bases are TGTGCTCTTGGGAAAATAAGTGGGGGGCGGCGGTACACCGATAAACTCATCTTT. This rearrangement joins TRDV1 to TRDJ1; TRDD3 is a possible D gene (6 bases). This CDR3 has 18 residues. CDR1 and CDR2 from the germline V gene are TSWWSYY and QGS. The V and J ends lost 5 bases and 0 bases respectively, with 22 bases between them.

This clone was counted many times. This CDR3 is also generated by other DNA sequences in the sample. V and J are TRDV2 and TRDJ1, with a possible D match to TRDD3 (6 bases). The CDR3 is 18 amino acids. Trimming stripped 1 base from V and 0 bases from J, with 20 bases between. The germline V gene has CDR1 GEAIGNYY and CDR2 EKD. For the CDR3, the DNA is TGTGCCTGTGACACGTTGGGGGCTGAGAACTTGTACACCGATAAACTCATCTTT. Encoded protein: CACDTLGAENLYTDKLIF.

Comment on this clone: TCRdb attributes to this sequence the protein of a much larger clone, which differs from the DNA translation at residue 5; a read error is likely, and the protein displayed is translated from the DNA. This chain uses TRDV1 with TRDJ1, with TRDD3 matching 9 bases. Germline lookup yields CDR1 TSWWSYY and CDR2 QGS. V was pared by 4 bases and J by 0 bases, with 24 bases of the junction left unmatched. The CDR3 spans 22 residues. The CDR3 sequence: CALGGSANLRGGYLRYTDKLIF. Here the CDR3 DNA reads TGTGCTCTTGGGGGATCCGCAAACTTGCGCGGGGGATACCTACGGTACACCGATAAACTCATCTTT.

This clone is judged large. This sample includes further DNA sequences coding for the same CDR3. The rearrangement joins TRDV2 to TRDJ1, with 9 bases matching TRDD3. Trimming cost V 3 bases and J 0 bases; bases outside gene matches: 4. CDR1 GEAIGNYY and CDR2 EKD come from the germline V gene. The CDR3 totals 15 residues. The CDR3 DNA reads TGTGCCTGTGACTTACTGGGGGACCACACCGATAAACTCATCTTT. It codes for CACDLLGDHTDKLIF.

This clone rates as medium-sized. This CDR3 is CALGGDPDPADKLIF. Here the CDR3 DNA reads TGTGCTCTTGGGGGGGACCCCGATCCTGCCGATAAACTCATCTTT. V usage is TRDV1 and J usage is TRDJ1; unclear D gene. The CDR3 has 15 residues. Trimming pared 4 bases from V and 3 bases from J, leaving 15 bases between. CDR1 is TSWWSYY and CDR2 is QGS in the germline V gene.

The V and J genes are TRDV1 and TRDJ1; D is perhaps TRDD2 (6 bases). No J gene was available from TCRdb, and it was assigned here by a germline match of the DNA. This CDR3 has 20 residues. V shed 3 bases and J shed 3 bases, with 29 bases lying between them. Germline V gives CDR1 TSWWSYY, CDR2 QGS. For the CDR3, the DNA is TGTGCTCTTGGGGATCAATCTGGCCTTCCAGGGTCCGAACAGGCCGATAAACTCATCTTT. This encodes CALGDQSGLPGSEQADKLIF.

This clone was counted a few times. TCRdb attributes to this sequence the protein of a much larger clone, which differs from the DNA translation at residue 17; a read error is likely, and the protein displayed is translated from the DNA. The J gene is TRDJ1, the V gene TRDV1, with 10 bases identical to TRDD3. TCRdb supplies no J gene; here it was assigned by aligning the nucleotide sequence to germline. V trimming: 2 bases; J trimming: 1 base; junction bases outside the gene matches: 25. This CDR3 spans 23 amino acids. Germline V lookup: CDR1 TSWWSYY, CDR2 QGS. CDR3 protein: CALGESAPTTRGDTRRPTDKLIF. In DNA, the CDR3 is TGTGCTCTTGGGGAATCCGCTCCTACGACTCGGGGGGATACGCGTAGGCCCACCGATAAACTCATCTTT.

As for this clone: The TCRdb protein comes from a much larger clone and disagrees with this DNA's translation at residue 5, likely due to a read error; the protein given here is derived from the DNA. The gene calls are TRDV1 and TRDJ1; 12 bases fit TRDD3. CDR3 length: 21 amino acids. Trimming cost V 3 bases and J 4 bases; bases outside gene matches: 21. The germline V gene has CDR1 TSWWSYY and CDR2 QGS. CDR3 protein: CALGDPLFYWGIPILGDKLIF. The CDR3, as DNA: TGTGCTCTTGGGGATCCCCTCTTCTACTGGGGGATACCGATTCTCGGCGATAAACTCATCTTT.

This clone was detected many times. The protein given by TCRdb reflects a much larger clone and differs at residue 15 from this DNA's translation, likely from a read error; the protein shown is the DNA's translation. The J gene is TRDJ1, the V gene TRDV1, with a weak D call TRDD2 (6 bases). From germline, CDR1 is TSWWSYY and CDR2 QGS. The CDR3 totals 22 residues. Deletions cut 9 bases from V and 2 bases from J, with 40 bases between. The CDR3 DNA follows: TGTGCTCTCGGGAAGACCCCATTCTTCCTCACCAATTTAGCGCCTCCAACCGATAAACTCATCTTT. Its translation is CALGKTPFFLTNLAPPTDKLIF.

This clone turned up a few times. The protein held in TCRdb is that of a much larger clone and does not match this DNA's translation at residues 5 and 16, likely because of a read error; the protein shown is translated from the DNA. The gene calls are TRDV1 and TRDJ3; 13 nucleotides line up with TRDD3. The CDR3 has 24 residues. CDR1 is TSWWSYY, CDR2 QGS, per germline. V was clipped by 4 bases and J by 2 bases; unmatched bases: 20. The CDR3, as DNA: TGTGCTCTTGGGGTAGAGGAAGGTTACCACTGGGGGATACGGTTCCCCTGGGACACCCGACAGATGTTTTTC. Its translation is CALGVEEGYHWGIRFPWDTRQMFF.

Many counts were recorded for this clone. It is likely a read error: a sequence one base away is far more abundant. The gene calls are TRDV1 and TRDJ1, with D possibly being TRDD3 (5 bases). Here the J gene came from matching the DNA to germline, since TCRdb omits it. The germline gives CDR1 TSWWSYY, CDR2 QGS. This CDR3 is built from 15 residues. The CDR3 sequence: CALGETMFRTDKLIF. The CDR3 DNA reads TGTGCTCTCGGGGAAACTATGTTTAGAACCGATAAACTCATCTTT.

This clone was counted between two and nine times. This likely stems from a read error, as it lies one base from a far larger clone. V usage is TRDV2 and J usage is TRDJ1; 9 bases line up with TRDD3. TCRdb offers no J gene call, so here the DNA was matched to germline to obtain one. CDR3 size: 18 residues. The V and J ends lost 0 bases and 5 bases, in that order; junction bases with no gene match: 15. In germline, CDR1 is GEAIGNYY, CDR2 EKD. CDR3 nucleotides: TGTGCCTGTGACACCCGGATTCCGACTGGGGGAGGCACTGATAAACTCATCTTT. It specifies CACDTRIPTGGGTDKLIF.